This T cell receptor beta chain was retrieved from a study of spatial heterogeneity in lung cancer. Time point reported: blood at routine non-recurrence follow-up after resection. This clonotype was seen more than once but under ten times. TCRdb re-called the 5' RACE reads through MiXCR, storing one row per CDR3 protein. Of about 94,000 distinct CDR3 sequences in the sample, approximately 20% were seen once. This CDR3 region has 15 residues. Germline CDR1 SGHRS, CDR2 YFSETQ. Trimming cost V 4 bases and J 5 bases, with 18 bases left between them. The TCR comes from a male donor with early-stage non-small cell lung cancer. The starting material was PBMCs, obtained at follow-up. The chain couples TRBV5-1 to TRBJ2-5, with D possibly being TRBD2 (6 bases). CDR3 coding DNA: TGCGCCAGCAGCCTCGGAGCTAGCGTCCAGGAGACCCAGTACTTC. Amino acids: CASSLGASVQETQYF.